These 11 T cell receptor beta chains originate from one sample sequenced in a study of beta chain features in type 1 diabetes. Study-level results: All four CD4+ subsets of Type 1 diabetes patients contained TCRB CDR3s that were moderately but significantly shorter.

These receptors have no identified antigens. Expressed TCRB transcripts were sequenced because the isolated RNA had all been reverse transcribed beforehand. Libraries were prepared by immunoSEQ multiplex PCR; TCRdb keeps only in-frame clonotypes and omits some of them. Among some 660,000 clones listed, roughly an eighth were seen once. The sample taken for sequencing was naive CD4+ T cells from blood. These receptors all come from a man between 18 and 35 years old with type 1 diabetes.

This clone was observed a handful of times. CDR3 bases: TGTGCCAGCAGCTTAGATGGCAGAAACACCGGGGAGCTGTTTTTT. It is translated as CASSLDGRNTGELFF. The chain uses TRBV7-9 and TRBJ2-2, with D hard to call. Trimming cost V 1 base and J 2 bases, with 8 bases left between them. The CDR3 runs to 15 residues. In germline, CDR1 is SEHNR, CDR2 FQNEAQ (reference sequence).

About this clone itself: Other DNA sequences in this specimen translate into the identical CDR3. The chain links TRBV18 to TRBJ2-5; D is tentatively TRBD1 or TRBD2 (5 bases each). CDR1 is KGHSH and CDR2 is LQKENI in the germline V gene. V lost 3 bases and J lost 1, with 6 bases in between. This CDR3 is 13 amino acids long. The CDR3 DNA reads TGTGCCAGCTCACCCGGGACCCAAGAGACCCAGTACTTC. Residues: CASSPGTQETQYF.

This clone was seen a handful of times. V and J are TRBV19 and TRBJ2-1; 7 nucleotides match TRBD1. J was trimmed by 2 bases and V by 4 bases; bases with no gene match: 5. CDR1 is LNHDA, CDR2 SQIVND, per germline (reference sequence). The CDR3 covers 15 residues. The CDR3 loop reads CASSTLGQPYNEQFF. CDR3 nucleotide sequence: TGTGCCAGTAGTACGCTGGGACAGCCCTACAATGAGCAGTTCTTC.

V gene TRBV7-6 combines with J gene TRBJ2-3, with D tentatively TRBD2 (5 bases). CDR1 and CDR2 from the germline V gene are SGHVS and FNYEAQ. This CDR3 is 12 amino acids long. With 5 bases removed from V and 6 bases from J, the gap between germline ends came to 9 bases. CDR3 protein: CASSPTGDTQYF. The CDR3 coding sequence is TGTGCCAGCAGCCCCACGGGGGATACGCAGTATTTT.

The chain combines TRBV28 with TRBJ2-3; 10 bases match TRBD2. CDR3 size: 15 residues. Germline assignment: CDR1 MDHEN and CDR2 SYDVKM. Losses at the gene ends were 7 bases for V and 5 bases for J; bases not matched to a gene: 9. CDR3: CASIASGRWGDTQYF. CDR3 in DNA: TGTGCCAGCATCGCTAGCGGGAGATGGGGAGATACGCAGTATTTT.

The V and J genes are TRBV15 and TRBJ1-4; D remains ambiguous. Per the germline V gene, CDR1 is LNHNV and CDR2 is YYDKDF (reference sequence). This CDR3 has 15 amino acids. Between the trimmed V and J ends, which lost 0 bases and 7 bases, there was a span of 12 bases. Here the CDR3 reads CATSREGSGIEKLFF. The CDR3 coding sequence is TGTGCCACCAGCAGAGAGGGGTCGGGGATTGAAAAACTGTTTTTT.

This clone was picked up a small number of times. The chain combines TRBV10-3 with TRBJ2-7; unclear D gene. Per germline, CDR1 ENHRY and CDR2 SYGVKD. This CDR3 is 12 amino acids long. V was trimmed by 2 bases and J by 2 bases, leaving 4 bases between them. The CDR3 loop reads CAISETPYEQYF. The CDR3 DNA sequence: TGTGCCATCAGTGAGACCCCCTACGAGCAGTACTTC.

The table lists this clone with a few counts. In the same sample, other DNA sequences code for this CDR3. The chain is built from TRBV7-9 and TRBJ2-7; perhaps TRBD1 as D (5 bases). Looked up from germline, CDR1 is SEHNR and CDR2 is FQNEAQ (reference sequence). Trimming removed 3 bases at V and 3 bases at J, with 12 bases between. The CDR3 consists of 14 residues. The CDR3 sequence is CASSLGQGNYEQYF. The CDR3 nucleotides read TGTGCCAGCAGCTTGGGTCAGGGTAACTACGAGCAGTACTTC. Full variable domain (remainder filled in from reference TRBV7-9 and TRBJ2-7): DTGVSQNPRHKITKRGQNVTFRCDPISEHNRLYWYRQTLGQGPEFLTYFQNEAQLEKSRLLSDRFSAERPKGSFSTLEIQRTEQGDSAMYLCASSLGQGNYEQYFGPGTRLTVT.

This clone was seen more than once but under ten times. The DNA for the CDR3 is TGCGCCAGCAGCCAAGCGGGGGCATCCTACAATGAGCAGTTCTTC. As protein: CASSQAGASYNEQFF. This chain uses TRBV4-3 with TRBJ2-1, with D perhaps given as TRBD1 or TRBD2 (6 bases each). Germline lookup yields CDR1 LGHNA and CDR2 YSLEER. This CDR3 has 15 residues. V was trimmed by 1 base and J by 1 base, leaving 8 bases between them.

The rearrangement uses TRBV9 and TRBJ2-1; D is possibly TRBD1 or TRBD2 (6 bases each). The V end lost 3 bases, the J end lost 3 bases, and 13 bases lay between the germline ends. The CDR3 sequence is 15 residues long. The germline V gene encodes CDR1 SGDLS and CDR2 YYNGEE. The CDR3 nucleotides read TGTGCCAGCAGCGCCGATGGGGGGCTCTACAATGAGCAGTTCTTC. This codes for CASSADGGLYNEQFF.

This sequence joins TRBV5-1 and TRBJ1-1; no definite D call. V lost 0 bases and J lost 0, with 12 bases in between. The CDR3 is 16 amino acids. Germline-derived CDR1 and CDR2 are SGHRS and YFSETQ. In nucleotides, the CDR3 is TGCGCCAGCAGCTTGGCGTATCGTGGAGTGAACACTGAAGCTTTCTTT. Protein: CASSLAYRGVNTEAFF.